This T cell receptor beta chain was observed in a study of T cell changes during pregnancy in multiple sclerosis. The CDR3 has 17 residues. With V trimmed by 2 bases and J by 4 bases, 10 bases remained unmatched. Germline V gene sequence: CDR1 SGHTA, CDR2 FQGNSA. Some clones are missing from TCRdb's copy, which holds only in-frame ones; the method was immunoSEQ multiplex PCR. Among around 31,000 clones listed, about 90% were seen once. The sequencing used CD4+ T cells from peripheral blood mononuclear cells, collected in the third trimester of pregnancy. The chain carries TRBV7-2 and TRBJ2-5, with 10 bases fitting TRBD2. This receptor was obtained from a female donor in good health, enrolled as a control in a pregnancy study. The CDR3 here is CASSLPGGSGGTETQYF. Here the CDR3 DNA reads TGTGCCAGCAGCTTACCTGGGGGTAGCGGGGGGACAGAGACCCAGTACTTC.